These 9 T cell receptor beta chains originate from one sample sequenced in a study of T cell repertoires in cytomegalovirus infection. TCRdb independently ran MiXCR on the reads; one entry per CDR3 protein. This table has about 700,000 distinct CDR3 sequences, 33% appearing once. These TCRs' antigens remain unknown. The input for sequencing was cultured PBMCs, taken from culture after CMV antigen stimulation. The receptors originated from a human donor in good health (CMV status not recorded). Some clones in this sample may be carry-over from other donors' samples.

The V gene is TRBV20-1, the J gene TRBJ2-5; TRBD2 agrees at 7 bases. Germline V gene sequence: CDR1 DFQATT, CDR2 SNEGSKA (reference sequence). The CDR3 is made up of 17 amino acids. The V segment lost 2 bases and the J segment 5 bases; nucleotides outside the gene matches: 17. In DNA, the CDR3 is TGCAGTGCTAGAATGGGAGGGTGGGGGGGTGCAAGGGAGACCCAGTACTTC. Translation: CSARMGGWGGARETQYF.

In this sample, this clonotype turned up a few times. The CDR3 protein is CASSSREPNEKLFF. As DNA, the CDR3 is TGTGCCAGCAGTTCCAGGGAACCTAATGAAAAACTGTTTTTT. J is TRBJ1-4 and V is TRBV28; D may be TRBD1 (5 bases). CDR3 size: 14 residues. The V end was cut by 4 bases, the J end by 3 bases, with 9 bases between. From germline, CDR1 is MDHEN and CDR2 SYDVKM.

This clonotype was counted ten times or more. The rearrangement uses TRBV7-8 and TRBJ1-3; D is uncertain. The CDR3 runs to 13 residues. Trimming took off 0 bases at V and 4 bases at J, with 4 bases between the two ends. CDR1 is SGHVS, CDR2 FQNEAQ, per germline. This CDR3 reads CASSLAQGNTIYF. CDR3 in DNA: TGTGCCAGCAGCTTAGCTCAGGGAAACACCATATATTTT.

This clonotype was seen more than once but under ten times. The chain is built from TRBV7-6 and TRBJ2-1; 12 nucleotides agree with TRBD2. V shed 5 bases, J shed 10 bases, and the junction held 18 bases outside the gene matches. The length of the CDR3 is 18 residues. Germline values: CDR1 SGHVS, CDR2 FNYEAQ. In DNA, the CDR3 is TGTGCCAGCAGCCCCGGGACTAGCGGGTTACGCGGTCAATTCGAGCAGTTCTTC. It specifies CASSPGTSGLRGQFEQFF.

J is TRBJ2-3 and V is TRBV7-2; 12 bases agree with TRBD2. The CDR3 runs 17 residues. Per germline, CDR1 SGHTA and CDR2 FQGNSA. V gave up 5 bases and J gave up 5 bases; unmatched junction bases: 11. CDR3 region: CASSPTLLAGGIDTQYF. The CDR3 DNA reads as TGTGCCAGCAGCCCCACCTTACTAGCGGGAGGTATAGATACGCAGTATTTT. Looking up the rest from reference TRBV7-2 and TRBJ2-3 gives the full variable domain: GAGVSQSPSNKVTEKGKDVELRCDPISGHTALYWYRQSLGQGLEFLIYFQGNSAPDKSGLPSDRFSAERTGGSVSTLTIQRTQQEDSAVYLCASSPTLLAGGIDTQYFGPGTRLTVL.

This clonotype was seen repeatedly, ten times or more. DNA for the CDR3: TGTGCCAGCAGCTTAGTCCCGGGAGGGAGCAGCACAGATACGCAGTATTTT. Residues: CASSLVPGGSSTDTQYF. The rearrangement links TRBV7-8 to TRBJ2-3; 8 bases match TRBD2. The CDR3 extends over 17 amino acids. Trimming removed 1 base from V and 0 bases from J; junction bases left unmatched: 6. Germline V gives CDR1 SGHVS, CDR2 FQNEAQ.

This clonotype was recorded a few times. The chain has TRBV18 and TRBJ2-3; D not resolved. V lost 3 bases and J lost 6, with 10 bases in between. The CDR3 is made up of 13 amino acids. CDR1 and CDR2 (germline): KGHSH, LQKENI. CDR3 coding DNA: TGTGCCAGCTCACCCCCTTCCCAGGATACGCAGTATTTT. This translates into CASSPPSQDTQYF.

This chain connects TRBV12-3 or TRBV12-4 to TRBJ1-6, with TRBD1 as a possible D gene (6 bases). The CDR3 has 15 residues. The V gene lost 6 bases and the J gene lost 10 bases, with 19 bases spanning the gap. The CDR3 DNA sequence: TGTGCCAGCAGCTATCGAGGGGGAGATACGTCACCCCTCCACTTT. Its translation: CASSYRGGDTSPLHF.

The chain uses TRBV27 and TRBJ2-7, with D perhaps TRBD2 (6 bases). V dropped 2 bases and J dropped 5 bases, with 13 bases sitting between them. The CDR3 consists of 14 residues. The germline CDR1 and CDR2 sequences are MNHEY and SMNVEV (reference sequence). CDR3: CASSLGAGSNEQYF. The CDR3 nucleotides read TGTGCCAGCAGTTTAGGCGCGGGATCTAACGAGCAGTACTTC.